Sequencing of this T cell receptor beta chain was carried out in a study of cytomegalovirus exposure and HLA in healthy donors. Study observations and caveats: CMV serostatus alone was available as immune exposure information. Analyses of presence/absence relied on an assumption of roughly uniform sequencing depth across donors. In a later analysis, the majority of CMV-associated beta chains seemingly showed HLA restriction.

About this clone: The antigen is unknown.

PCR involved 60 Vbeta and 13 Jbeta primers. Assay used: immunoSEQ multiplex PCR; TCRdb lists only in-frame clones, some missing. The sample contains roughly 130,000 clones, approximately 80% of which appear only once. As for the donors, each was a healthy bone marrow donor. The CDR3 is 13 amino acids. Germline lookup yields CDR1 LNHDA and CDR2 SQIVND (reference sequence). V lost 6 bases and J 12 bases, leaving 18 bases between the germline ends. Sequencing was performed on PBMCs. The sequence came from a man in his thirties or forties in good health and CMV-seronegative. V is TRBV19 and J is TRBJ2-1; possibly TRBD1 for D (5 bases). The CDR3 is CASSLMSGHMQFF. In DNA, the CDR3 is TGTGCCAGTAGCCTCATGTCTGGACATATGCAGTTCTTC. The entire variable domain, with the rest obtained from reference TRBV19 and TRBJ2-1, is as follows: DGGITQSPKYLFRKEGQNVTLSCEQNLNHDAMYWYRQDPGQGLRLIYYSQIVNDFQKGDIAEGYSVSREKKESFPLTVTSAQKNPTAFYLCASSLMSGHMQFFGPGTRLTVL.